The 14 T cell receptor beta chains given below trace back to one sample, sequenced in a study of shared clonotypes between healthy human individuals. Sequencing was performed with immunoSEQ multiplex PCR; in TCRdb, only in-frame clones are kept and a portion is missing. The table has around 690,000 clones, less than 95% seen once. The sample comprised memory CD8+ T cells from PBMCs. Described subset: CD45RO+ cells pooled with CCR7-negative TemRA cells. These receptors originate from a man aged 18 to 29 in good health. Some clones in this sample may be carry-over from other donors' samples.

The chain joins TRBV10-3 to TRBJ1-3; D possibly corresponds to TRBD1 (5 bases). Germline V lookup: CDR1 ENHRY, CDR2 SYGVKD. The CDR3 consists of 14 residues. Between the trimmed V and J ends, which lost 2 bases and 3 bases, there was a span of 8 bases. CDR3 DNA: TGTGCCATCAGTGAGGGGGGGTATGGAAACACCATATATTTT. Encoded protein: CAISEGGYGNTIYF.

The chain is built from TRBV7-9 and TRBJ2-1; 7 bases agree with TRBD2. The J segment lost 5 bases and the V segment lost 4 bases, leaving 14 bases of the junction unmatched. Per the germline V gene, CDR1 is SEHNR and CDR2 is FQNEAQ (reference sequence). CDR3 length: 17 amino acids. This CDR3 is CASSSLGGLVGDNEQFF. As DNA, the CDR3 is TGTGCCAGCAGCTCCTTAGGCGGACTAGTGGGTGACAATGAGCAGTTCTTC.

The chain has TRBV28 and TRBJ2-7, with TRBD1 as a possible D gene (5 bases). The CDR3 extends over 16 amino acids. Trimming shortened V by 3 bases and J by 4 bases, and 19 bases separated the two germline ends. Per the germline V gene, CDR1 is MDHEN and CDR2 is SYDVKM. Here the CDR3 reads CASSFVVGRARYEQYF. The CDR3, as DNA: TGTGCCAGCAGTTTCGTTGTCGGCAGGGCCAGGTACGAGCAGTACTTC.

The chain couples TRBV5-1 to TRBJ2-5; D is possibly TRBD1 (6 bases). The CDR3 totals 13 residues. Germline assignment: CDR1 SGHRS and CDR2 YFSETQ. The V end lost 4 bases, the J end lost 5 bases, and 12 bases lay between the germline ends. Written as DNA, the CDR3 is TGCGCCAGCAGCCTCCAGGGGTCGGAGACCCAGTACTTC. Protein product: CASSLQGSETQYF.

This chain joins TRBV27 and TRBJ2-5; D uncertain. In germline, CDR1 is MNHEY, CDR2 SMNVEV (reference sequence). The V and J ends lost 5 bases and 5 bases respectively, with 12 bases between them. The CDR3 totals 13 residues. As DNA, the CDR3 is TGTGCCAGCAGTCCCACGGTTTCGGAGACCCAGTACTTC. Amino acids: CASSPTVSETQYF.

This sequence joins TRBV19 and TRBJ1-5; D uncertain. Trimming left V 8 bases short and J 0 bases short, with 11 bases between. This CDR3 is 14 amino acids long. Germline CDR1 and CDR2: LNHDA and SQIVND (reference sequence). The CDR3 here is CASSRTYSNQPQHF. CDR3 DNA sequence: TGTGCCAGTTCCCGCACATATAGCAATCAGCCCCAGCATTTT.

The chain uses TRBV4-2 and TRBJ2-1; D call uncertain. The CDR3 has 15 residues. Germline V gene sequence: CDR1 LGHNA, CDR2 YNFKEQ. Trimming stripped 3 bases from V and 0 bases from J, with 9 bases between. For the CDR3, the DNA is TGTGCCAGCAGCCATCAGGTCCACTCCTACAATGAGCAGTTCTTC. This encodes CASSHQVHSYNEQFF.

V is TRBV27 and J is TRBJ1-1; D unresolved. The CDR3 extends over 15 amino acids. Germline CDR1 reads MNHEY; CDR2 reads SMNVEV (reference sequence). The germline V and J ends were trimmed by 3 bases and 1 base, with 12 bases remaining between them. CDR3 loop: CASSLIHGGNTEAFF. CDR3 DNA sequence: TGTGCCAGCAGTTTGATCCACGGCGGGAACACTGAAGCTTTCTTT.

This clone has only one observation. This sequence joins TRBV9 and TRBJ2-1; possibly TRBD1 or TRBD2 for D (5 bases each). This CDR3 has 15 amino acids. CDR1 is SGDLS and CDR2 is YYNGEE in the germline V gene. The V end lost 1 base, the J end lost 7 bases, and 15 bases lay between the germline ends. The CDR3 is CASSVTGTRRNEQFF. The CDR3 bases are TGTGCCAGCAGCGTAACCGGGACCCGGAGGAATGAGCAGTTCTTC.

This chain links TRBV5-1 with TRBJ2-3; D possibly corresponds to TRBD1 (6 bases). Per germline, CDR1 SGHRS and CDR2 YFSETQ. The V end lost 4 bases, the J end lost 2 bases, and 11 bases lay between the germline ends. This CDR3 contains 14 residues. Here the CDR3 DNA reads TGCGCCAGCAGCCCGAACAGGGTCACAGATACGCAGTATTTT. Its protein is CASSPNRVTDTQYF.

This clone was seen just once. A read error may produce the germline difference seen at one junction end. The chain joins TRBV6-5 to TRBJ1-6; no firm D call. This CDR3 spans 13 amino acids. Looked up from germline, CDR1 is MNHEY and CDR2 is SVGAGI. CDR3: CASSSLRNPPLHF. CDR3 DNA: TGTGCCAGCAGTAGCCTCCGTAATCCACCCCTCCACTTT.

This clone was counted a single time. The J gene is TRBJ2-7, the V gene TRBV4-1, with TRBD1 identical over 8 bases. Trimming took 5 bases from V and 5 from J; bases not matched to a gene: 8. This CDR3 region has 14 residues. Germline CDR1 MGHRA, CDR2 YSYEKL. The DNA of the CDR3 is TGCGCCAGCAGCATTATCGGGACAGGTCACGAGCAGTACTTC. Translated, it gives CASSIIGTGHEQYF.

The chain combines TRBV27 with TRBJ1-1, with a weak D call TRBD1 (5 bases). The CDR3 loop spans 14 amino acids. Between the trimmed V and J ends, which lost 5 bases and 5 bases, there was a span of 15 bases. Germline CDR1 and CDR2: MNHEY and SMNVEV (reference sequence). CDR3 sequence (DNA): TGTGCCAGCAGTATCGGTCCGGAGGGGACTGAAGCTTTCTTT. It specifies CASSIGPEGTEAFF.

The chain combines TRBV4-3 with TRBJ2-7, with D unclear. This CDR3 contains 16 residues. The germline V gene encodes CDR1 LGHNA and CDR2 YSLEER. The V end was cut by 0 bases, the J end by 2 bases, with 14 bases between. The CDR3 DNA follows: TGCGCCAGCAGCCAAGAAGCAGGCCGGCGTGCCTACGAGCAGTACTTC. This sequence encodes CASSQEAGRRAYEQYF.